The rows below give T cell receptor beta chains drawn from one sample of a study of cytomegalovirus exposure and HLA in healthy donors. Assay: immunoSEQ multiplex PCR; the TCRdb copy retains only in-frame clones and omits some. The sample consists of over 150,000 clones, almost 85% of them appearing once. Sequenced sample: PBMCs. These receptors were taken from a boy between 2 and 10 years old in good health and CMV-seronegative. Both conserved end residues are part of each CDR3. D genes are given only for firm matches. Part of the rows lack a size; the others show once, few, many or a class for expanded clones.

clone_size d_call j_call v_call cdr3_nt cdr3_aa
. TRBD1 TRBJ2-6 TRBV10-3 TGTGCCATCAGTGAGTCTTCCCCGGGACAGGGGGCCAACGTCCTGACTTTC CAISESSPGQGANVLTF
few . TRBJ1-1 TRBV7-9 TGTGCCAGCAGCCCACAGGGATCTGACACTGAAGCTTTCTTT CASSPQGSDTEAFF
. TRBD1 TRBJ2-1 TRBV7-9 TGTGCCAGCACCAACCCTGAAGAAAGACAGGGCTCCTACAATGAGCAGTTCTTC CASTNPEERQGSYNEQFF
. . TRBJ1-2 TRBV30 TGTGCCTGGAGTGTCGGGGGTTATGGCTACACCTTC CAWSVGGYGYTF
. . TRBJ2-3 TRBV19 TGTGCCAGTAGTATGGATGATGGGAGGGATACGCAGTATTTT CASSMDDGRDTQYF
. . TRBJ1-5 TRBV18 TGTGCCAGCTCACCAGGGCAGGGGCGAAATCAGCCCCAGCATTTT CASSPGQGRNQPQHF
. TRBD1 TRBJ2-7 TRBV5-1 TGCGCCAGCAGCGCCAGTCAGGGGGACGAGCAGTACTTC CASSASQGDEQYF
. TRBD2 TRBJ2-7 TRBV25-1 TGTGCCAGCAGCACTAGCGGAGGAGCAACCTACGAGCAGTACTTC CASSTSGGATYEQYF
. TRBD1 TRBJ1-1 TRBV19 TGTGCCAGTAGTATCTTGGGACAGGCATCTTTAGGAGCTTTCTTT CASSILGQASLGAFF
. TRBD1 TRBJ1-6 TRBV5-1 TGCGCCAGCAGCTTGGCCGTTTTTGGGACAGTGGGTTCACCCCTCCACTTT CASSLAVFGTVGSPLHF
. TRBD1 TRBJ1-2 TRBV6-5 TGTGCCAGCAGAACACCGACAGGGGGCCACTATGGCTACACCTTC CASRTPTGGHYGYTF
. TRBD1 TRBJ2-1 TRBV6-1 TGTGCCAGCAGTGTCTGGACAGGTTTGAATGAGCAGTTCTTC CASSVWTGLNEQFF
once . TRBJ2-7 TRBV6-1 TGTGCCAGCAGTGAAGCCCCCCGGGAGAACGACTACGAGCAGTACTTC CASSEAPRENDYEQYF
once . TRBJ2-6 TRBV4-2 TGTGCCAGCAGCCTACAGAATGGCTCTGGGGCCAACGTCCTGACTTTC CASSLQNGSGANVLTF
. . TRBJ2-1 TRBV6-5 TGTGCCAGCAGCCCCGTTCTTAATAATGAGCAGTTCTTC CASSPVLNNEQFF
. TRBD1 TRBJ1-2 TRBV6-5 TGTGCCAGCAGAGCACAGGGGAATTTTGATGGCTACACCTTC CASRAQGNFDGYTF
. TRBD1 TRBJ1-1 TRBV28 TGTGCCAGCAGTTTGAGGGGGGACAGAGCTTTCTTT CASSLRGDRAFF
. TRBD2 TRBJ2-1 TRBV9 TGTGCCAGCAGCCCTGGGACTAGCGGGAGGGGAGTCAATGAGCAGTTCTTC CASSPGTSGRGVNEQFF
. TRBD1 TRBJ1-1 TRBV27 TGTGCCAGCAGTTTAAGCAGGACAGGGGGCTACACTGAAGCTTTCTTT CASSLSRTGGYTEAFF
. TRBD1 TRBJ1-2 TRBV5-1 TGCGCCAGCAGCTTGGCCTCGGGACAGACCGACTATGGCTACACCTTC CASSLASGQTDYGYTF
once . TRBJ1-5 TRBV28 TGTGCCAGCAGGCCGGCAGGGCTGGGCCAGCCCCAGCATTTT CASRPAGLGQPQHF
. TRBD2 TRBJ2-1 TRBV27 TGTGCCAGCAGTTACGGGACTAGCGGTTACAATGAGCAGTTCTTC CASSYGTSGYNEQFF
. . TRBJ1-4 TRBV6-1 TGTGCCAGCAGTGAAGCCTTCGGGGGCGCGGGGGTTTCCAATGAAAAACTGTTTTTT CASSEAFGGAGVSNEKLFF
. TRBD2 TRBJ2-1 TRBV7-8 TGTGCCAGCAGCCCCCCCGTGGCTAGCGGAGCATCCTACAATGAGCAGTTCTTC CASSPPVASGASYNEQFF
. . TRBJ2-3 TRBV7-6 TGTGCCAGCAGCTTAGGTATGGAGGTAGATACGCAGTATTTT CASSLGMEVDTQYF
. TRBD1 TRBJ1-5 TRBV5-1 TGCGCCAGCAGCTTGGGGGACAGGGATGACTATAGCAATCAGCCCCAGCATTTT CASSLGDRDDYSNQPQHF
. . TRBJ2-3 TRBV7-3 TGTGCCAGCAGCTTGGACTCGACGAATACGCAGTATTTT CASSLDSTNTQYF
. TRBD1 TRBJ1-4 TRBV28 TGTGCCAGCAGTTTATTCGGGTTACAGGGGACTAATGAAAAACTGTTTTTT CASSLFGLQGTNEKLFF
once . TRBJ1-5 TRBV12-5 TGTGCTAGTGGTTTCGGGGTCGAAATCAATCAGCCCCAGCATTTT CASGFGVEINQPQHF
. TRBD1 TRBJ1-4 TRBV5-1 TGCGCCAGCAGCTTGGGGGGACAGGGTTATGAAAAACTGTTTTTT CASSLGGQGYEKLFF
. TRBD2 TRBJ2-1 TRBV12-5 TGTGCTAGTGTTCTAGCGGGGCGGGCGGATGGTGAGCAGTTCTTC CASVLAGRADGEQFF
. . TRBJ1-3 TRBV30 TGTGCCTGGAGTGTACTCACCTCTGGAAACACCATATATTTT CAWSVLTSGNTIYF
. TRBD2 TRBJ2-2 TRBV28 TGTGCCAGCAGTTTGGAAATGGGACTAGCGGGAGCCGGGGAGCTGTTTTTT CASSLEMGLAGAGELFF
. . TRBJ2-5 TRBV29-1 TGCAGCGTTGCGGGGATCGAAGAGACCCAGTACTTC CSVAGIEETQYF
. TRBD1 TRBJ1-3 TRBV6-6 TGTGCCAGCAGTATTTCTCAGGGGGCGGCTGGAAACACCATATATTTT CASSISQGAAGNTIYF
. TRBD1 TRBJ1-2 TRBV30 TGTGCTTGGACCCCCGGGCAGGGGGTCGGCTACACCTTC CAWTPGQGVGYTF
few TRBD1 TRBJ1-1 TRBV7-9 TGTGCCACTACCGCGGGACAGGGAGATCCTGAAGCTTTCTTT CATTAGQGDPEAFF
. TRBD2 TRBJ2-2 TRBV7-2 TGTGCCAGCAGCTTAGCGGGGACTAGCGCTCGCGGCACCGGGGAGCTGTTTTTT CASSLAGTSARGTGELFF
. TRBD1 TRBJ1-2 TRBV28 TGTGCCAGCAGCGCCCCCGGGACAGGGTTTGGCTACACCTTC CASSAPGTGFGYTF
. TRBD1 TRBJ2-5 TRBV5-1 TGCGCCAGCAGCTTGGCCAGGGACAGAAAAGAGACCCAGTACTTC CASSLARDRKETQYF
few TRBD1 TRBJ1-4 TRBV19 TGTGCCAGTAGTATAGACAGGGGGCGTGAAAAACTGTTTTTT CASSIDRGREKLFF
few . TRBJ2-7 TRBV14 TGTGCCAGCAGACATTATAACAACGAGCAGTACTTC CASRHYNNEQYF
. TRBD1 TRBJ1-5 TRBV18 TGTGCCAGCTCACTACGGACAGGGGGGCAGCCCCAGCATTTT CASSLRTGGQPQHF
once . TRBJ2-3 TRBV10-3 TGTGCCATCAGTGAGTCGAACGGAGATACGCAGTATTTT CAISESNGDTQYF
once . TRBJ2-5 TRBV11-2 TGTGCCAGCAGCTTACTACTCGGGCGTTCCCGAGGGGAGACCCAGTACTTC CASSLLLGRSRGETQYF
once TRBD1 TRBJ1-4 TRBV29-1 TGCAGCGTCAGGGATACAGGGGAAGCTAATGAAAAACTGTTTTTT CSVRDTGEANEKLFF
. TRBD1 TRBJ2-7 TRBV5-1 TGCGCCAGCAGCTTATCCGGGACAGTTCAGTTGGAGCAGTACTTC CASSLSGTVQLEQYF
. . TRBJ1-1 TRBV19 TGTGCCAGTAGTGTCTTCGGGGCCCGGGAGGGCACTGAAGCTTTCTTT CASSVFGAREGTEAFF
. TRBD1 TRBJ1-1 TRBV30 TGTGCCTGGAGTGGGACAGGGGGCGGTAGGGCTGAAGCTTTCTTT CAWSGTGGGRAEAFF
. TRBD1 TRBJ1-2 TRBV2 TGTGCCAGCAGCAGGACAGGGGATTTTGGCTACACCTTC CASSRTGDFGYTF
. . TRBJ1-1 TRBV27 TGTGCCAGCAATCACCGGGACACTGAAGCTTTCTTT CASNHRDTEAFF
. . TRBJ1-1 TRBV25-1 TGTGCCAGGTCGGAAGGGGATATGAACACTGAAGCTTTCTTT CARSEGDMNTEAFF
few . TRBJ2-3 TRBV6-8 TGTGCCAGCAGACCCCAGGAAAGCACAGATACGCAGTATTTT CASRPQESTDTQYF